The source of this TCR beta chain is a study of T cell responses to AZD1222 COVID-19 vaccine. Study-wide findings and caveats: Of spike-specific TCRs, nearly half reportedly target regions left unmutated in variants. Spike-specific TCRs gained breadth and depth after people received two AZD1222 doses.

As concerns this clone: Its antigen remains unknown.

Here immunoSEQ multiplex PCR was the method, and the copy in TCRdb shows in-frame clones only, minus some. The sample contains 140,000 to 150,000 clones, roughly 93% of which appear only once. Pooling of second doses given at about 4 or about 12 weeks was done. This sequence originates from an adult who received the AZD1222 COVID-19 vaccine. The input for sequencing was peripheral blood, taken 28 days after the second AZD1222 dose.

The CDR3 is CASAPGLATYNEQFF. The CDR3 coding sequence is TGTGCTAGTGCCCCGGGACTAGCTACTTACAATGAGCAGTTCTTC. The chain combines TRBV12-5 with TRBJ2-1, with 9 bases that match TRBD2. Germline V gene data show CDR1 as LGHNT and CDR2 as FRNRAP. Unmatched junction bases numbered 8, after V lost 7 bases and J lost 4 bases. The CDR3 is 15 residues long.